This paragraph covers one T cell receptor beta chain sequence. What it binds is not known. PCR primers comprised 60 Vbeta and 13 Jbeta primers. Assay used: immunoSEQ multiplex PCR; TCRdb lists only in-frame clones, some missing. The top ten clones hold around 1.5% of a sample with 100,000 to 150,000 clones, just under 80% of them seen once. These data belong to a study of cytomegalovirus exposure and HLA in healthy donors. Study-wide findings and caveats: Reported results showed that the classifier diagnosed cytomegalovirus status with high specificity and sensitivity. Donors were assumed by presence/absence analyses to have roughly uniform sequencing depth. Most CMV-associated TCR beta chains appeared HLA-restricted in a later analysis.

Looked up from germline, CDR1 is LGHNT and CDR2 is FRNRAP. Between the trimmed V and J ends, which lost 0 bases and 1 base, there was a span of 6 bases. The CDR3 has 15 residues. The chain couples TRBV12-5 to TRBJ2-2; no reliable D call. The receptor was derived from a woman between 18 and 29 years old in good health and CMV-seronegative. The sample consisted of PBMCs. CDR3 bases: TGTGCTAGTGGTTTGGTACTTGGGAACACCGGGGAGCTGTTTTTT. This encodes CASGLVLGNTGELFF.